This passage covers 26 T cell receptor beta chains from one sample sequenced in a study of blood T cell repertoires in COVID-19. Produced via immunoSEQ multiplex PCR; TCRdb's table is partial and in-frame only. The sample consists of around 50,000 clones, more than 75% of them appearing once. The material sequenced was PBMCs or T cells enriched from blood (not recorded which). These TCRs come from a woman aged 50 to 60 with acute COVID-19.

This chain uses TRBV7-3 with TRBJ2-7; 9 bases line up with TRBD2. The CDR3 covers 15 residues. The germline V gene encodes CDR1 SGHTA and CDR2 FQGTGA. V lost 1 base, J lost 2 bases, and 3 bases stayed unmatched. The chain's CDR3 is CASSLSSGGTYEQYF. CDR3 DNA: TGTGCCAGCAGCTTAAGTAGCGGGGGAACCTACGAGCAGTACTTC. The variable domain in full, completed from reference TRBV7-3 and TRBJ2-7, reads GAGVSQTPSNKVTEKGKYVELRCDPISGHTALYWYRQSLGQGPEFLIYFQGTGAADDSGLPNDRFFAVRPEGSVSTLKIQRTERGDSAVYLCASSLSSGGTYEQYFGPGTRLTVT.

This chain connects TRBV11-2 to TRBJ1-1; D ambiguous. The CDR3 spans 13 residues. Looked up from germline, CDR1 is SGHAT and CDR2 is FQNNGV. V was trimmed by 5 bases and J by 1 base, leaving 8 bases between them. In DNA form, the CDR3 reads TGTGCCAGCAGCCTAGGGCCGAACACTGAAGCTTTCTTT. Translation: CASSLGPNTEAFF. Full variable domain (remainder filled in from reference TRBV11-2 and TRBJ1-1): EAGVAQSPRYKIIEKRQSVAFWCNPISGHATLYWYQQILGQGPKLLIQFQNNGVVDDSQLPKDRFSAERLKGVDSTLKIQPAKLEDSAVYLCASSLGPNTEAFFGQGTRLTVV.

The CDR3 DNA sequence: TGTGCCAGCAGCGTAGCTCCGGGAAACACCATATATTTT. Protein product: CASSVAPGNTIYF. This sequence joins TRBV9 and TRBJ1-3; D unresolved. V shed 0 bases and J shed 4 bases, with 5 bases lying between them. The germline V gene encodes CDR1 SGDLS and CDR2 YYNGEE. The CDR3 length is 13 residues.

This chain joins TRBV10-3 and TRBJ1-1; TRBD1 might be the D (6 bases). Germline V gene lookup returns CDR1 ENHRY and CDR2 SYGVKD. V lost 5 bases, J lost 0 bases, and 19 bases lay in between. The CDR3 runs 17 residues. The CDR3 DNA reads as TGTGCCATCAGTAGGGCCCAGCCGGGACAATTGAACACTGAAGCTTTCTTT. It codes for CAISRAQPGQLNTEAFF.

The chain carries TRBV5-6 and TRBJ1-2; a possible D gene is TRBD1 (6 bases). Trimming removed 4 bases from V and 4 bases from J, with 17 bases in between. CDR1 is SGHDT, CDR2 YYEEEE, per germline. The CDR3 covers 15 residues. This CDR3 is CASSRIGGGGYGYTF. In DNA form, the CDR3 reads TGTGCCAGCAGCCGTATAGGGGGGGGAGGCTATGGCTACACCTTC.

The chain employs TRBV7-2 and TRBJ2-5; 9 bases are shared with TRBD1. Losses at the gene ends were 4 bases for V and 7 bases for J; bases not matched to a gene: 13. CDR1 and CDR2 (germline): SGHTA, FQGNSA. This CDR3 comprises 16 residues. The CDR3: CASSSPGTGRSGTQYF. The DNA for the CDR3 is TGTGCCAGCAGCTCCCCCGGGACAGGGCGAAGCGGGACCCAGTACTTC.

This clone appeared a few times. The chain joins TRBV9 to TRBJ1-2; D is perhaps TRBD1 (6 bases). V was clipped by 2 bases and J by 3 bases, with 11 bases between them. Per the germline V gene, CDR1 is SGDLS and CDR2 is YYNGEE. This CDR3 is 14 amino acids long. The CDR3 spells CASSVATGHYGYTF. CDR3 DNA sequence: TGTGCCAGCAGCGTCGCGACAGGTCACTATGGCTACACCTTC.

This clone occurred a few times. This chain connects TRBV7-9 to TRBJ1-1; possibly TRBD1 for D (6 bases). The germline V gene encodes CDR1 SEHNR and CDR2 FQNEAQ (reference sequence). The V end lost 5 bases, the J end lost 5 bases, and 15 bases lay between the germline ends. CDR3 length: 14 residues. The CDR3 reads CASSDRTQGTEAFF. In DNA form, the CDR3 reads TGTGCCAGCAGCGATCGGACCCAGGGGACTGAAGCTTTCTTT.

This chain uses TRBV5-1 with TRBJ2-1; the D gene is possibly TRBD2 (5 bases). V lost 4 bases, J lost 2 bases, and 7 bases lay in between. There are 13 residues in the CDR3. The V gene's germline CDR1 is SGHRS and CDR2 YFSETQ. CDR3 coding DNA: TGCGCCAGCAGCCCCGGGACCTACAATGAGCAGTTCTTC. Protein product: CASSPGTYNEQFF.

In the case of this clone: This could be a read error, since a much larger clone is one nucleotide away. The V call is TRBV7-6, the J call TRBJ1-3; D is uncertain. The ends were cut back, 3 bases at V and 5 bases at J, with 5 bases in the middle. Germline V gene lookup returns CDR1 SGHVS and CDR2 FNYEAQ. This CDR3 has 12 amino acids. CDR3 DNA: TGTGCCAGCAGCTTCGACAGAAACACCATATATTTT. Translating gives CASSFDRNTIYF.

Of note for this clone: Mismatch with germline at one junction end may stem from a read error. This specimen includes other DNA sequences encoding the same CDR3. V gene TRBV4-2 combines with J gene TRBJ2-7; TRBD1 matches at 7 bases. The CDR3 extends over 15 amino acids. CDR1 and CDR2 (germline): LGHNA, YNFKEQ. The CDR3 sequence is CASSQAGTADYEQYF. CDR3 coding DNA: TGTGCCAGCAGCCAAGCCGGGACAGCCGACTACGAGCAGTATTTC.

The rearrangement links TRBV27 to TRBJ1-2; no clear D gene. The CDR3 length is 15 residues. Germline CDR1 and CDR2: MNHEY and SMNVEV (reference sequence). Between the trimmed V and J ends, which lost 0 bases and 4 bases, there was a span of 12 bases. CDR3 protein: CASSLSSGRSYGYTF. In DNA form, the CDR3 reads TGTGCCAGCAGTTTATCATCCGGGAGGTCCTATGGCTACACCTTC.

The chain links TRBV28 to TRBJ2-5; the D gene is possibly TRBD2 (5 bases). V lost 3 bases to trimming and J lost 9 bases, with 11 bases between them. The CDR3 spans 12 residues. Germline V CDR1 and CDR2: MDHEN, SYDVKM. The CDR3 DNA sequence: TGTGCCAGCAGTTTTGGACTCTGGGCCCAGTACTTC. This sequence encodes CASSFGLWAQYF.

The J gene is TRBJ2-3, the V gene TRBV20-1; D is ambiguous. CDR1 is DFQATT and CDR2 is SNEGSKA in the germline V gene (reference sequence). The germline V and J ends were trimmed by 3 bases and 2 bases, with 12 bases remaining between them. The CDR3 is 14 residues long. This chain's CDR3 is CSASLQSPTDTQYF. The CDR3 DNA is TGCAGTGCTAGTCTACAGTCCCCCACAGATACGCAGTATTTT.

The rearrangement links TRBV5-4 to TRBJ2-5, with 7 bases lining up with TRBD1. Losses at the gene ends were 4 bases for V and 5 bases for J; bases not matched to a gene: 5. Germline CDR1 reads SGHNT; CDR2 reads YYREEE (reference sequence). The length of the CDR3 is 13 residues. The CDR3 sequence: CASSLDRVETQYF. CDR3 nucleotide sequence: TGTGCCAGCAGCCTTGACAGGGTTGAGACCCAGTACTTC.

The chain recombines TRBV5-1 with TRBJ2-2, with 11 bases aligning to TRBD2. CDR1 is SGHRS and CDR2 is YFSETQ in the germline V gene. This CDR3 contains 15 residues. Germline trimming cut 9 bases from V and 5 bases from J; bases unmatched to any gene: 9. The CDR3: CATHPSSGGTGELFF. CDR3 bases: TGCGCCACCCACCCCTCTAGCGGGGGGACCGGGGAGCTGTTTTTT.

The V gene is TRBV2, the J gene TRBJ1-5; D is uncertain. Germline V gene lookup returns CDR1 SNHLY and CDR2 FYNNEI. This CDR3 is built from 16 residues. With 1 base removed from V and 0 bases from J, the gap between germline ends came to 10 bases. The CDR3 DNA follows: TGTGCCAGCAGTGAAGAGGAGGACTATAGCAATCAGCCCCAGCATTTT. Encoded protein: CASSEEEDYSNQPQHF.

The chain links TRBV6-6 to TRBJ1-2; D not certain. The CDR3 loop spans 14 amino acids. V lost 0 bases and J 0 bases, leaving 5 bases between the germline ends. Looked up from germline, CDR1 is MNHNY and CDR2 is SVGAGI (reference sequence). CDR3 in amino acids: CASSYSAANYGYTF. CDR3 DNA sequence: TGTGCCAGCAGTTACTCGGCAGCTAACTATGGCTACACCTTC.

The rearrangement uses TRBV6-5 and TRBJ1-1; 9 bases agree with TRBD1. Per the germline V gene, CDR1 is MNHEY and CDR2 is SVGAGI. Trimming took 6 bases from V and 6 from J; bases not matched to a gene: 8. This CDR3 has 14 residues. The DNA of the CDR3 is TGTGCCAGCAGCGGGACAGGGTATTTGGCTGAAGCTTTCTTT. Its translation: CASSGTGYLAEAFF.

This clone was detected once. The chain is built from TRBV14 and TRBJ1-1; TRBD1 matches 9 bases. The CDR3 consists of 14 residues. CDR1 is SGHDN, CDR2 FVKESK, per germline. V lost 3 bases, J lost 5 bases, and 4 bases stayed unmatched. The CDR3 region is CASSQGQGLTEAFF. The CDR3 region has the DNA TGTGCCAGCAGCCAGGGACAGGGATTGACTGAAGCTTTCTTT.

V gene TRBV29-1 combines with J gene TRBJ2-1; D is unclear. Trimming took off 7 bases at V and 4 bases at J, with 11 bases between the two ends. CDR3 length: 12 residues. Germline V gives CDR1 SQVTM, CDR2 ANQGSEA. Here the CDR3 DNA reads TGCAGCGCCCGACTCATGTACAATGAGCAGTTCTTC. Protein product: CSARLMYNEQFF.

V is TRBV10-1 and J is TRBJ1-2; a weak D match, TRBD1 (5 bases). Trimming removed 2 bases at V and 3 bases at J, with 10 bases between. The germline gives CDR1 WNHNN, CDR2 SYGVQD (reference sequence). This CDR3 region has 14 residues. CDR3 region: CASSEVRAYYGYTF. Here the CDR3 DNA reads TGCGCCAGCAGTGAGGTCAGGGCCTACTATGGCTACACCTTC.

This chain uses TRBV19 with TRBJ1-3; 7 bases agree with TRBD1. The CDR3 contains 17 residues. From germline, CDR1 is LNHDA and CDR2 SQIVND (reference sequence). With 5 bases clipped from V and 0 bases from J, the junction kept 10 bases outside the gene matches. DNA for the CDR3: TGTGCCAGTAGTGACCGGACAGGCCCTAGCTCTGGAAACACCATATATTTT. Its translation is CASSDRTGPSSGNTIYF.

The chain recombines TRBV18 with TRBJ1-5, with 7 positions matching TRBD1. The CDR3 length is 14 residues. Trimming cost V 4 bases and J 7 bases; bases outside gene matches: 7. Germline CDR1 is KGHSH and CDR2 is LQKENI. The CDR3 DNA reads as TGTGCCAGCTCACAGGGACAGATGAACCAGCCCCAGCATTTT. As protein: CASSQGQMNQPQHF.

The chain employs TRBV27 and TRBJ2-4; 10 positions agree with TRBD1. CDR1 and CDR2 (germline): MNHEY, SMNVEV (reference sequence). This CDR3 comprises 13 residues. V lost 8 bases, J lost 15 bases, and 13 bases stayed unmatched. This chain's CDR3 is CASSATRQGAGYF. The CDR3 DNA sequence: TGTGCCAGCTCCGCCACCCGACAGGGGGCGGGGTACTTC.

This clone was seen once. The V call is TRBV30, the J call TRBJ1-2; the D gene is possibly TRBD1 (6 bases). From germline, CDR1 is GTSNPN and CDR2 SVGIG (reference sequence). CDR3 length: 19 residues. The V gene lost 0 bases and the J gene lost 0 bases, with 23 bases spanning the gap. The CDR3 nucleotides read TGTGCCTGGAGTGTGAGGAGGTTTTCCCAGGGGTACGCTAACTATGGCTACACCTTC. This translates into CAWSVRRFSQGYANYGYTF.